This passage covers 7 T cell receptor beta chains from one sample sequenced in a study of cytomegalovirus exposure and HLA in healthy donors. PCR involved 60 Vbeta and 13 Jbeta primers. Repertoires were generated with immunoSEQ multiplex PCR, while TCRdb's copy carries only in-frame clones and drops some. Of around 200,000 clones listed, 80% are singletons. The sample comprised PBMCs. These receptors were taken from a boy aged 5-17 years in good health and CMV-seronegative.

This clone was detected once. The chain employs TRBV4-2 and TRBJ2-7, with D possibly being TRBD2 (6 bases). CDR1 and CDR2 (germline): LGHNA, YNFKEQ. The CDR3 covers 15 residues. The germline V and J ends were trimmed by 4 bases and 3 bases, with 16 bases remaining between them. The CDR3 loop reads CASSRMREVNYEQYF. CDR3 DNA: TGTGCCAGCAGCCGGATGCGGGAAGTCAACTACGAGCAGTACTTC.

In its sample, this clone was seen a few times. The chain uses TRBV5-1 and TRBJ1-2, with D hard to call. The CDR3 sequence is 14 residues long. With 3 bases removed from V and 2 bases from J, the gap between germline ends came to 11 bases. CDR1 and CDR2 (germline): SGHRS, YFSETQ. The CDR3 protein is CASSSTDRNYGYTF. CDR3 nucleotides: TGCGCCAGCAGCTCGACTGACCGAAACTATGGCTACACCTTC. Full variable domain (remainder filled in from reference TRBV5-1 and TRBJ1-2): KAGVTQTPRYLIKTRGQQVTLSCSPISGHRSVSWYQQTPGQGLQFLFEYFSETQRNKGNFPGRFSGRQFSNSRSEMNVSTLELGDSALYLCASSSTDRNYGYTFGSGTRLTVV.

This chain uses TRBV6-5 with TRBJ1-1, with 11 bases that match TRBD1. The CDR3 totals 14 residues. J lost 6 bases, V lost 5 bases, and 5 bases had no gene match. Germline V gene sequence: CDR1 MNHEY, CDR2 SVGAGI. The CDR3 is CASSLPGQGAEAFF. DNA for the CDR3: TGTGCCAGCAGTCTACCGGGACAGGGGGCTGAAGCTTTCTTT.

This clone was observed once. The chain employs TRBV18 and TRBJ1-1; D might be TRBD1 (5 bases). The CDR3 extends over 14 amino acids. The germline V gene encodes CDR1 KGHSH and CDR2 LQKENI. V was shortened by 0 bases and J by 6 bases, with 11 bases between the two germline ends. This chain's CDR3 is CASSPPVARAEAFF. CDR3 coding DNA: TGTGCCAGCTCACCACCGGTTGCCAGGGCTGAAGCTTTCTTT.

The CDR3 protein is CASSQGQRNQPQHF. As DNA, the CDR3 is TGTGCCAGCAGCCAAGGACAGAGAAATCAGCCCCAGCATTTT. The chain links TRBV5-5 to TRBJ1-5; tentative D call: TRBD1 (6 bases). V lost 4 bases, J lost 4 bases, and 12 bases lay in between. The CDR3 sequence is 14 residues long. Germline CDR1 reads SGHKS; CDR2 reads YYEKEE (reference sequence).

V is TRBV7-6 and J is TRBJ2-7; D perhaps matches TRBD1 (6 bases). Trimming left V 2 bases short and J 5 bases short, with 13 bases between. The germline CDR1 and CDR2 sequences are SGHVS and FNYEAQ. CDR3 length equals 14 residues. The CDR3 DNA follows: TGTGCCAGCAGCTTACGCAGGGGCCTGCACGAGCAGTACTTC. This sequence encodes CASSLRRGLHEQYF.

The V gene is TRBV7-9, the J gene TRBJ2-1; the D gene is possibly TRBD1 (5 bases). Trimming took 0 bases from V and 8 from J, leaving 11 bases between them. Germline lookup yields CDR1 SEHNR and CDR2 FQNEAQ (reference sequence). This CDR3 contains 14 residues. DNA of the CDR3: TGTGCCAGCAGCTTAGCGGGGTTAGGGGATGAGCAGTTCTTC. Amino acid sequence: CASSLAGLGDEQFF.